This T cell receptor (beta chain) is from a study of T cell clonotyping in hematopoietic cell transplantation. Study information: Recipients' pretransplant samples followed cytoreduction.

Data came from immunoSEQ multiplex PCR; TCRdb stores just in-frame clones and leaves some out. Found here are about 38,000 clones, 95% of them singletons; the top ten hold around 1.6%. The CDR3 spans 15 residues. Germline CDR1 reads LNHDA; CDR2 reads SQIVND (reference sequence). Trimming left V 3 bases short and J 3 bases short, with 12 bases between. Time point described: recipient sample about 28 days before transplant, after cytoreduction. Blood collection times were about day -28 and days 30, 100, 180 posttransplant. V usage is TRBV19 and J usage is TRBJ1-5, with D maybe TRBD1 (5 bases). The material sequenced was peripheral blood mononuclear cells, taken before stem cell transplant. This receptor was obtained from a man in his forties with chronic myeloid leukemia. Some clones in this sample may be carry-over from other donors' samples. This chain's CDR3 is CASSIQGTVNQPQHF. The CDR3 DNA reads TGTGCCAGTAGTATTCAGGGTACGGTCAATCAGCCCCAGCATTTT. Based on the CDR3 plus reference TRBV19 and TRBJ1-5, the full variable domain is DGGITQSPKYLFRKEGQNVTLSCEQNLNHDAMYWYRQDPGQGLRLIYYSQIVNDFQKGDIAEGYSVSREKKESFPLTVTSAQKNPTAFYLCASSIQGTVNQPQHFGDGTRLSIL.